Below, 7 T cell receptor beta chains from the same sample are listed, as sequenced in a study of blood T cells in healthy people across ages. Through a sample-barcoded 5' primer and a J-beta primer mix, a second PCR was run for roughly 6 to 12 cycles. TCRdb reprocessed the 5' RACE reads via MiXCR and lists one record per CDR3 protein. The sample records around 670,000 distinct CDR3 sequences, under 30% being singletons. Specimen: blood. These receptors were taken from a woman older than 75 in good health.

This clonotype was observed a few times. The genes are TRBV7-9 and TRBJ2-5, with TRBD2 as a possible D gene (6 bases). The V end was cut by 5 bases, the J end by 5 bases, with 15 bases between. The CDR3 is 14 residues long. Germline loops: CDR1 SEHNR, CDR2 FQNEAQ (reference sequence). The CDR3 loop is CASSPRGNEETQYF. The CDR3 DNA follows: TGTGCCAGCAGCCCTCGGGGGAATGAGGAGACCCAGTACTTC.

This clonotype was seen only a few times. The chain combines TRBV25-1 with TRBJ2-7, with a possible D match to TRBD1 (6 bases). The V and J ends lost 8 bases and 2 bases respectively, with 16 bases between them. This CDR3 region has 14 residues. Looked up from germline, CDR1 is MGHDK and CDR2 is SYGVNS. The chain's CDR3 is CASSSGQRTYEQYF. In DNA form, the CDR3 reads TGTGCCAGCTCCTCTGGACAGAGGACCTACGAGCAGTACTTC.

V gene TRBV25-1 combines with J gene TRBJ2-5, with D unclear. The DNA end is a closer match to TRBJ2-7, so the J assignment may be wrong. Germline V gene lookup returns CDR1 MGHDK and CDR2 SYGVNS. The length of the CDR3 is 13 residues. The CDR3 reads CASSDPNGYEQYF. The DNA of the CDR3 is TGTGCCAGCAGTGACCCGAATGGGTACGAGCAGTACTTC.

Note on this clonotype: One junction end does not reproduce the germline sequence, and a read error may be involved. This rearrangement joins TRBV15 to TRBJ1-4, with 8 bases identical to TRBD1. The V gene's germline CDR1 is LNHNV and CDR2 YYDKDF (reference sequence). The CDR3 totals 17 residues. CDR3 sequence reads: CASSTRDRTPTNEKRFF. DNA for the CDR3: TGTGCCTCCAGCACGCGGGACAGGACTCCAACTAATGAAAAACGGTTTTTT.

This clonotype was observed many times. The chain couples TRBV20-1 to TRBJ1-2; tentatively, D is TRBD1 (5 bases). The CDR3 spans 13 residues. Germline V gene data show CDR1 as DFQATT and CDR2 as SNEGSKA (reference sequence). With 1 base removed from V and 7 bases from J, the gap between germline ends came to 13 bases. The CDR3 DNA follows: TGCAGTGCTAGAGGGCAGGGATTCCGTGGCTACACCTTC. Translated: CSARGQGFRGYTF.

Points on this clonotype: A read error may produce the germline difference seen at one junction end. The chain joins TRBV15 to TRBJ2-7, with TRBD1 matching over 7 bases. CDR3 length: 15 residues. In germline, CDR1 is LNHNV, CDR2 YYDKDF (reference sequence). CDR3 in DNA: TGTGCCACCAGCAGAGGATTGACAGGGCCCTACGGGCAGTACTTC. As protein: CATSRGLTGPYGQYF.

This clonotype has only a few counts. A clone one base away is much larger, so this may be a read error. The chain links TRBV5-6 to TRBJ2-7; a weak D match, TRBD1 (6 bases). The CDR3 covers 14 residues. Trimming stripped 5 bases from V and 2 bases from J, with 14 bases between. Looked up from germline, CDR1 is SGHDT and CDR2 is YYEEEE. The CDR3 reads CASSYRQVPYEQYF. Written as DNA, the CDR3 is TGTGCCAGCAGTTATCGACAGGTTCCCTACGAGCAGTACTTC. Variable domain in full (rest from reference TRBV5-6 and TRBJ2-7): DAGVTQSPTHLIKTRGQQVTLRCSPKSGHDTVSWYQQALGQGPQFIFQYYEEEERQRGNFPDRFSGHQFPNYSSELNVNALLLGDSALYLCASSYRQVPYEQYFGPGTRLTVT.